One sample yielded the 30 T cell receptor beta chains listed below, sequenced in a study of shared clonotypes between healthy human individuals. Clones were sequenced by immunoSEQ multiplex PCR, and TCRdb holds only the in-frame ones, with some missing. Here the sample spans about 1.5 million clones, approximately 98% being singletons. The sequenced sample was naive CD4+ T cells sorted from blood. Subset denoted: CD45RA+ positively selected. These receptors all stem from a man in his thirties or forties in good health.

This clone showed up just once. This chain links TRBV11-3 with TRBJ2-2; 9 bases map to TRBD1. CDR1 and CDR2 (germline): SGHNT, YENEEA. V was pared by 4 bases and J by 6 bases, with 9 bases of the junction left unmatched. The length of the CDR3 is 16 residues. This CDR3 is CASSSQGRQGAGELFF. CDR3 nucleotides: TGTGCCAGCAGCTCACAAGGCAGACAGGGGGCCGGGGAGCTGTTTTTT.

The chain links TRBV6-5 to TRBJ2-7; TRBD1 matches 7 bases. V dropped 0 bases and J dropped 4; count of bases not matched to a gene: 9. CDR1 is MNHEY, CDR2 SVGAGI, per germline. The CDR3 is 16 amino acids. The CDR3 coding sequence is TGTGCCAGCAGTTACTCAGAAGGGACAGCCTCTTACGAGCAGTACTTC. The encoded protein is CASSYSEGTASYEQYF.

This clone was observed a single time. The chain carries TRBV28 and TRBJ1-1; 10 positions agree with TRBD1. From germline, CDR1 is MDHEN and CDR2 SYDVKM. The CDR3 has 16 amino acids. Unmatched junction bases numbered 6, after V lost 3 bases and J lost 2 bases. The CDR3 region is CASSFRTGGYNTEAFF. In DNA, the CDR3 is TGTGCCAGCAGTTTCCGGACAGGGGGGTATAACACTGAAGCTTTCTTT.

This chain joins TRBV5-6 and TRBJ2-3, with D perhaps TRBD1 (6 bases). This CDR3 region has 14 residues. The V gene lost 2 bases and the J gene lost 2 bases, with 9 bases spanning the gap. CDR1 is SGHDT, CDR2 YYEEEE, per germline. CDR3 coding DNA: TGTGCCAGCAGCTTAGACAGGCACACAGATACGCAGTATTTT. This gives the protein CASSLDRHTDTQYF. Full variable domain (outside the CDR3, taken from reference TRBV5-6 and TRBJ2-3): DAGVTQSPTHLIKTRGQQVTLRCSPKSGHDTVSWYQQALGQGPQFIFQYYEEEERQRGNFPDRFSGHQFPNYSSELNVNALLLGDSALYLCASSLDRHTDTQYFGPGTRLTVL.

The count of this clone is one. The genes are TRBV6-5 and TRBJ1-2, with a possible D match to TRBD1 (5 bases). Germline-derived CDR1 and CDR2 are MNHEY and SVGAGI. The CDR3 is made up of 14 amino acids. Trimming took off 11 bases at V and 7 bases at J, with 23 bases between the two ends. CDR3 protein: CASSPGGTFLGYTF. Written as DNA, the CDR3 is TGTGCCTCCTCTCCGGGGGGGACGTTTCTTGGCTACACCTTC.

J is TRBJ1-3 and V is TRBV30, with 7 bases identical to TRBD1. With V trimmed by 5 bases and J by 0 bases, 4 bases remained unmatched. CDR1 is GTSNPN, CDR2 SVGIG, per germline (reference sequence). The CDR3 runs 14 residues. CDR3 DNA sequence: TGTGCCTGGGAAGGGACAGTCTCTGGAAACACCATATATTTT. Its translation: CAWEGTVSGNTIYF. The variable domain in full, with the rest retrieved from reference TRBV30 and TRBJ1-3, is SQTIHQWPATLVQPVGSPLSLECTVEGTSNPNLYWYRQAAGRGLQLLFYSVGIGQISSEVPQNLSASRPQDRQFILSSKKLLLSDSGFYLCAWEGTVSGNTIYFGEGSWLTVV.

In its sample, this clone was seen once. The V and J genes are TRBV6-6 and TRBJ1-5; no reliable D call. V shed 0 bases and J shed 12 bases, with 12 bases lying between them. The CDR3 totals 13 residues. CDR1 is MNHNY, CDR2 SVGAGI, per germline (reference sequence). CDR3 region: CASSYSTLEIQHF. The CDR3 nucleotides are TGTGCCAGCAGTTACTCGACCTTGGAAATCCAGCATTTT.

The gene calls are TRBV15 and TRBJ2-1, with TRBD2 matching over 10 bases. The ends lost 2 bases at V and 5 bases at J; junction bases unmatched: 3. The CDR3 is 15 residues long. Germline values: CDR1 LNHNV, CDR2 YYDKDF (reference sequence). This CDR3 is CATSRLAGADNEQFF. The CDR3 nucleotides read TGTGCCACCAGCAGACTAGCGGGAGCCGACAATGAGCAGTTCTTC.

The rearrangement joins TRBV4-3 to TRBJ2-1; D not certain. With 6 bases removed from V and 4 bases from J, the gap between germline ends came to 22 bases. The CDR3 is 17 amino acids. Germline CDR1 LGHNA, CDR2 YSLEER. The CDR3 region is CASRRVYGPEEYNEQFF. The CDR3 coding sequence is TGCGCCAGCAGACGGGTGTACGGGCCCGAAGAGTACAATGAGCAGTTCTTC.

Worth noting for this clone: The same CDR3 also results from other DNA sequences found in this sample. J is TRBJ2-7 and V is TRBV19, with 10 bases that match TRBD2. V was clipped by 1 base and J by 4 bases; unmatched bases: 1. CDR1 is LNHDA and CDR2 is SQIVND in the germline V gene (reference sequence). This CDR3 region has 14 residues. This chain's CDR3 is CASSIGAGGYEQYF. The DNA for the CDR3 is TGTGCCAGTAGTATAGGAGCGGGAGGGTACGAGCAGTACTTC.

About this clone itself: The sample contains more than one DNA sequence encoding this CDR3. The CDR3 protein is CASSPGAGNQPQHF. The CDR3 DNA reads TGTGCCAGCAGCCCGGGGGCAGGGAATCAGCCCCAGCATTTT. This chain connects TRBV7-2 to TRBJ1-5, with D maybe TRBD1 (6 bases). V lost 5 bases, J lost 4 bases, and 12 bases lay in between. CDR1 is SGHTA and CDR2 is FQGNSA in the germline V gene. The CDR3 extends over 14 amino acids.

The chain joins TRBV6-4 to TRBJ2-7; 10 bases agree with TRBD2. The CDR3 runs 14 residues. CDR1 and CDR2 (germline): MRHNA, SNTAGT. The V and J ends lost 5 bases and 7 bases, in that order; junction bases with no gene match: 8. The CDR3 region has the DNA TGTGCCAGCAGTTCCTCTAGCGGGAGTTTTGAGCAGTACTTC. Residues: CASSSSSGSFEQYF.

The chain joins TRBV5-4 to TRBJ1-1; no reliable D call. Germline loops: CDR1 SGHNT, CDR2 YYREEE (reference sequence). Trimming cost V 2 bases and J 2 bases, with 10 bases left between them. The CDR3 is 14 amino acids. For the CDR3, the DNA is TGTGCCAGCAGCTTAGGTAGGGCAAACACTGAAGCTTTCTTT. This translates into CASSLGRANTEAFF.

The V gene is TRBV5-1, the J gene TRBJ1-3, with TRBD1 matching over 9 bases. Germline CDR1 is SGHRS and CDR2 is YFSETQ. Germline trimming cut 1 base from V and 0 bases from J; bases unmatched to any gene: 14. The CDR3 contains 20 residues. The CDR3: CASSLTGTGFGAGSGNTIYF. The CDR3 DNA is TGCGCCAGCAGCTTGACCGGGACAGGGTTTGGGGCTGGCTCTGGAAACACCATATATTTT. The variable domain in full, completed from reference TRBV5-1 and TRBJ1-3, reads KAGVTQTPRYLIKTRGQQVTLSCSPISGHRSVSWYQQTPGQGLQFLFEYFSETQRNKGNFPGRFSGRQFSNSRSEMNVSTLELGDSALYLCASSLTGTGFGAGSGNTIYFGEGSWLTVV.

The rearrangement joins TRBV18 to TRBJ2-3; D is undetermined. CDR3 length: 14 residues. Germline V gene lookup returns CDR1 KGHSH and CDR2 LQKENI. The germline V and J ends were trimmed by 3 bases and 10 bases, with 17 bases remaining between them. The CDR3 sequence: CASSPPEDPRSQYF. CDR3 DNA: TGTGCCAGCTCACCTCCAGAGGACCCCCGATCGCAGTATTTT.

This sequence joins TRBV11-2 and TRBJ1-3; D is uncertain. The CDR3 is made up of 13 amino acids. Trimming stripped 8 bases from V and 0 bases from J, with 8 bases between. Germline V gives CDR1 SGHAT, CDR2 FQNNGV. CDR3 sequence: CASAKSSGNTIYF. The CDR3 bases are TGTGCCAGCGCGAAGAGCTCTGGAAACACCATATATTTT.

CDR3 in amino acids: CASSLIGRVSDNEQFF. The DNA for the CDR3 is TGTGCCAGCAGTTTAATCGGGCGGGTCTCGGACAATGAGCAGTTCTTC. The V gene is TRBV28, the J gene TRBJ2-1, with a weak D call TRBD2 (5 bases). CDR1 is MDHEN and CDR2 is SYDVKM in the germline V gene. This CDR3 spans 16 amino acids. V lost 2 bases to trimming and J lost 5 bases, with 16 bases between them.

V is TRBV5-1 and J is TRBJ2-1; 8 nucleotides align to TRBD2. The CDR3 is 15 amino acids. The germline gives CDR1 SGHRS, CDR2 YFSETQ. The V segment lost 2 bases and the J segment 4 bases; nucleotides outside the gene matches: 5. CDR3 sequence reads: CASSLKREGYNEQFF. DNA for the CDR3: TGCGCCAGCAGCTTAAAACGGGAGGGTTACAATGAGCAGTTCTTC.

The chain is built from TRBV2 and TRBJ2-3, with 12 positions matching TRBD2. This CDR3 region has 19 residues. Germline loops: CDR1 SNHLY, CDR2 FYNNEI. V was clipped by 6 bases and J by 1 base; unmatched bases: 14. This CDR3 reads CASSGLAGSRREGTDTQYF. For the CDR3, the DNA is TGTGCCAGCAGCGGACTAGCGGGGAGTCGGCGGGAGGGCACAGATACGCAGTATTTT. Full variable domain (remainder filled in from reference TRBV2 and TRBJ2-3): EPEVTQTPSHQVTQMGQEVILRCVPISNHLYFYWYRQILGQKVEFLVSFYNNEISEKSEIFDDQFSVERPDGSNFTLKIRSTKLEDSAMYFCASSGLAGSRREGTDTQYFGPGTRLTVL.

CDR3 sequence reads: CASKSGRDIQYF. CDR3 DNA sequence: TGCGCCAGCAAATCAGGACGGGACATTCAGTACTTC. The V gene is TRBV5-1, the J gene TRBJ2-4; D not certain. The CDR3 totals 12 residues. The V gene's germline CDR1 is SGHRS and CDR2 YFSETQ. The V end lost 6 bases, the J end lost 8 bases, and 12 bases lay between the germline ends. Supplemented by reference TRBV5-1 and TRBJ2-4, the full variable domain reads KAGVTQTPRYLIKTRGQQVTLSCSPISGHRSVSWYQQTPGQGLQFLFEYFSETQRNKGNFPGRFSGRQFSNSRSEMNVSTLELGDSALYLCASKSGRDIQYFGAGTRLSVL.

The chain links TRBV11-2 to TRBJ2-3; D may be TRBD1 or TRBD2 (6 bases each). V was trimmed by 0 bases and J by 3 bases, leaving 10 bases between them. CDR3 size: 15 residues. Germline-derived CDR1 and CDR2 are SGHAT and FQNNGV. The CDR3 reads CASSLDGGRTDTQYF. Written as DNA, the CDR3 is TGTGCCAGCAGCTTAGATGGGGGGCGTACAGATACGCAGTATTTT.

With respect to this clone: This specimen includes other DNA sequences encoding the same CDR3. V gene TRBV9 combines with J gene TRBJ2-5; maybe TRBD2 (6 bases). CDR3 length: 14 residues. Germline V gene lookup returns CDR1 SGDLS and CDR2 YYNGEE. The germline V and J ends were trimmed by 2 bases and 2 bases, with 10 bases remaining between them. The CDR3 is CASSVGTFQETQYF. The CDR3 nucleotides read TGTGCCAGCAGCGTGGGGACTTTTCAAGAGACCCAGTACTTC.

CDR3 in amino acids: CASIGTREANYGYTF. The CDR3 DNA follows: TGTGCCAGTATAGGGACCCGAGAAGCTAACTATGGCTACACCTTC. This chain uses TRBV19 with TRBJ1-2, with D possibly matching TRBD1 (5 bases). Trimming removed 7 bases from V and 0 bases from J, with 15 bases in between. The V gene's germline CDR1 is LNHDA and CDR2 SQIVND (reference sequence). This CDR3 contains 15 residues.

This rearrangement joins TRBV19 to TRBJ2-7; 9 bases are a match to TRBD1. The length of the CDR3 is 15 residues. Germline V lookup: CDR1 LNHDA, CDR2 SQIVND (reference sequence). V shed 3 bases, J shed 5 bases, and the junction held 8 bases outside the gene matches. The CDR3 protein is CASSMIGTGKHEQYF. The CDR3, as DNA: TGTGCCAGTAGTATGATAGGGACAGGGAAACACGAGCAGTACTTC.

The V and J genes are TRBV28 and TRBJ1-3, with D possibly TRBD1 on 5 matching bases. There are 13 residues in the CDR3. The ends were cut back, 7 bases at V and 3 bases at J, with 10 bases in the middle. The germline V gene has CDR1 MDHEN and CDR2 SYDVKM. The CDR3 spells CASNTGLGNTIYF. The CDR3 nucleotides are TGTGCCAGCAATACAGGTCTTGGAAACACCATATATTTT.

Turning to this clone: In the same sample, other DNA sequences code for this CDR3. CDR3 residues: CASSVGGNSYNEQFF. CDR3 DNA: TGTGCCAGCAGCGTCGGCGGGAACTCCTACAATGAGCAGTTCTTC. V is TRBV9 and J is TRBJ2-1, with D perhaps TRBD2 (6 bases). V was clipped by 2 bases and J by 0 bases, with 9 bases between them. This CDR3 is built from 15 residues. Germline V CDR1 and CDR2: SGDLS, YYNGEE.

This chain links TRBV12-5 with TRBJ2-7; D unclear. This CDR3 contains 11 residues. Germline V lookup: CDR1 LGHNT, CDR2 FRNRAP. The V and J ends lost 3 bases and 6 bases respectively, with 6 bases between them. CDR3: CASGFLGEQYF. The CDR3 coding sequence is TGTGCTAGTGGTTTTCTGGGCGAGCAGTACTTC.

The chain joins TRBV11-2 to TRBJ1-2; D ambiguous. Germline V CDR1 and CDR2: SGHAT, FQNNGV. The ends were cut back, 0 bases at V and 7 bases at J, with 9 bases in the middle. This CDR3 contains 13 residues. CDR3 amino acids: CASSLDEGGGYTF. CDR3 coding DNA: TGTGCCAGCAGCTTAGATGAGGGCGGTGGCTACACCTTC.

Remarks on this clone: The same CDR3 can be traced to other DNA sequences in this sample. The V gene is TRBV28, the J gene TRBJ1-5; 7 bases fit TRBD1. The CDR3 totals 15 residues. With V trimmed by 3 bases and J by 2 bases, 4 bases remained unmatched. The V gene's germline CDR1 is MDHEN and CDR2 SYDVKM. CDR3 sequence (DNA): TGTGCCAGCAGTTTGGAGGGGGCTGGCAATCAGCCCCAGCATTTT. Translating gives CASSLEGAGNQPQHF.

This clone was picked up one time. The chain employs TRBV5-1 and TRBJ2-3; TRBD2 agrees at 14 bases. The CDR3 is 17 amino acids. V lost 4 bases and J lost 4; bases outside the gene matches: 8. CDR1 is SGHRS and CDR2 is YFSETQ in the germline V gene. The CDR3 sequence: CASSPGLAGVESDTQYF. DNA of the CDR3: TGCGCCAGCAGCCCGGGACTAGCGGGAGTGGAGTCAGATACGCAGTATTTT.